This TCR beta chain was sequenced for a study of T cell responses to AZD1222 COVID-19 vaccine. Profiling relied on immunoSEQ multiplex PCR, and the TCRdb table lists in-frame clones only, not all of them. Of around 150,000 clones in the sample, 94% were seen once. V trimming: 0 bases; J trimming: 4 bases; junction bases outside the gene matches: 8. The CDR3 is made up of 17 amino acids. Germline lookup yields CDR1 SGHAT and CDR2 FQNNGV. The chain joins TRBV11-2 to TRBJ2-3; the match to TRBD1 covers 9 bases. The receptor comes from an adult in good health. The material sequenced was peripheral blood, taken on day 0 of AZD1222 vaccination. CDR3 in amino acids: CASSLDGTGRRADTQYF. The CDR3 bases are TGTGCCAGCAGCTTAGATGGGACAGGGAGAAGGGCAGATACGCAGTATTTT. Full variable domain (rest looked up from reference TRBV11-2 and TRBJ2-3): EAGVAQSPRYKIIEKRQSVAFWCNPISGHATLYWYQQILGQGPKLLIQFQNNGVVDDSQLPKDRFSAERLKGVDSTLKIQPAKLEDSAVYLCASSLDGTGRRADTQYFGPGTRLTVL.